What follows are 24 T cell receptor beta chains derived from one specimen sequenced in a study of shared clonotypes between healthy human individuals. The repertoire was sequenced with immunoSEQ multiplex PCR; TCRdb's copy has only in-frame clones and lacks some. The data contain approximately 320,000 clones, roughly 70% of them singletons. Sample: memory CD4+ T cells sorted from blood. As for subset: CD45RA-negative fraction. The origin of the receptors is a man aged 25 to 45 in good health.

This chain joins TRBV14 and TRBJ2-1; unclear D gene. The CDR3 extends over 17 amino acids. Trimming cost V 0 bases and J 4 bases, with 16 bases left between them. CDR1 is SGHDN, CDR2 FVKESK, per germline. The CDR3 sequence is CASSQDQTAVLYNEQFF. The CDR3 bases are TGTGCCAGCAGCCAAGATCAGACTGCCGTTCTATACAATGAGCAGTTCTTC.

The chain has TRBV5-1 and TRBJ2-1, with D possibly matching TRBD2 (6 bases). The germline V gene encodes CDR1 SGHRS and CDR2 YFSETQ. This CDR3 is 16 amino acids long. V dropped 0 bases and J dropped 2 bases, with 12 bases sitting between them. In DNA, the CDR3 is TGCGCCAGCAGCTTGGTCTTTAGCGGAACCTACAATGAGCAGTTCTTC. Its translation: CASSLVFSGTYNEQFF. Full variable domain (outside the CDR3, taken from reference TRBV5-1 and TRBJ2-1): KAGVTQTPRYLIKTRGQQVTLSCSPISGHRSVSWYQQTPGQGLQFLFEYFSETQRNKGNFPGRFSGRQFSNSRSEMNVSTLELGDSALYLCASSLVFSGTYNEQFFGPGTRLTVL.

This chain joins TRBV11-3 and TRBJ2-1; TRBD2 might be the D (6 bases). With 0 bases removed from V and 5 bases from J, the gap between germline ends came to 11 bases. Germline CDR1 SGHNT, CDR2 YENEEA. The CDR3 has 15 residues. CDR3 loop: CASSLDGTGNNEQFF. In DNA, the CDR3 is TGTGCCAGCAGCTTAGACGGGACTGGTAACAATGAGCAGTTCTTC.

V and J are TRBV5-1 and TRBJ2-3; D is unresolved. Trimming stripped 2 bases from V and 4 bases from J, with 8 bases between. Per the germline V gene, CDR1 is SGHRS and CDR2 is YFSETQ. This CDR3 is 13 amino acids long. The DNA of the CDR3 is TGCGCCAGCAGCTTCGGTAGTGCAGATACGCAGTATTTT. It specifies CASSFGSADTQYF.

The V call is TRBV4-2, the J call TRBJ2-5; D gene unclear. From germline, CDR1 is LGHNA and CDR2 YNFKEQ. Trimming removed 3 bases from V and 5 bases from J, with 10 bases in between. The CDR3 is 13 amino acids. CDR3 sequence: CASSQTKRETQYF. The DNA of the CDR3 is TGTGCCAGCAGCCAGACCAAAAGGGAGACCCAGTACTTC.

V usage is TRBV2 and J usage is TRBJ2-1; D is ambiguous. This CDR3 has 17 amino acids. Germline V gene lookup returns CDR1 SNHLY and CDR2 FYNNEI. Trimming took off 6 bases at V and 0 bases at J, with 18 bases between the two ends. CDR3 DNA: TGTGCCAGCAGAGTGGAAACGACCGATCGCTCCTACAATGAGCAGTTCTTC. This sequence encodes CASRVETTDRSYNEQFF.

Details on this clone: This may arise from a read error, as a much more abundant clone is one base away. The genes are TRBV28 and TRBJ2-7; D not resolved. The CDR3 is 10 residues long. With 5 bases removed from V and 2 bases from J, the gap between germline ends came to 1 base. The germline V gene encodes CDR1 MDHEN and CDR2 SYDVKM. The CDR3 sequence is CASSPYEQYF. CDR3 in DNA: TGTGCCAGCAGTCCCTACGAGCAGTACTTC.

This clone was detected only a few times. The genes are TRBV19 and TRBJ1-5; D gene ambiguous. CDR1 LNHDA and CDR2 SQIVND come from the germline V gene (reference sequence). Trimming removed 5 bases at V and 4 bases at J, with 9 bases between. The CDR3 is made up of 13 amino acids. The CDR3 DNA reads as TGTGCCAGTAGTTCTGTTCGGAATCAGCCCCAGCATTTT. Translation gives CASSSVRNQPQHF.

The rearrangement links TRBV7-3 to TRBJ2-1; D not certain. This CDR3 contains 14 residues. V was shortened by 1 base and J by 3 bases, with 7 bases between the two germline ends. Germline V CDR1 and CDR2: SGHTA, FQGTGA. CDR3 in DNA: TGTGCCAGCAGCTTAATGTCCGGCTACAATGAGCAGTTCTTC. This gives the protein CASSLMSGYNEQFF. Supplemented by reference TRBV7-3 and TRBJ2-1, the full variable domain reads GAGVSQTPSNKVTEKGKYVELRCDPISGHTALYWYRQSLGQGPEFLIYFQGTGAADDSGLPNDRFFAVRPEGSVSTLKIQRTERGDSAVYLCASSLMSGYNEQFFGPGTRLTVL.

Worth noting for this clone: At one of its ends the junction is not consistent with the germline gene, which may arise from a read error. Other nucleotide sequences from this sample produce the same CDR3. The chain has TRBV18 and TRBJ2-1, with 8 positions matching TRBD2. Per germline, CDR1 KGHSH and CDR2 LQKENI. The CDR3 spans 16 residues. CDR3 coding DNA: TGTGCCAGTTCACCACTCGAGACTAGCGTGGTTGGTGAGCAGTTCTTC. Translating gives CASSPLETSVVGEQFF.

The chain employs TRBV7-2 and TRBJ2-5, with 8 bases aligning to TRBD1. CDR3 size: 12 residues. V gave up 10 bases and J gave up 7 bases; unmatched junction bases: 8. Germline CDR1 reads SGHTA; CDR2 reads FQGNSA. DNA for the CDR3: TGTGCCATCGACAGGGGAGATGGGACCCAGTACTTC. Protein product: CAIDRGDGTQYF.

The rearrangement links TRBV19 to TRBJ2-3; maybe TRBD2 (6 bases). The germline V and J ends were trimmed by 5 bases and 8 bases, with 14 bases remaining between them. This CDR3 comprises 13 residues. CDR1 is LNHDA and CDR2 is SQIVND in the germline V gene (reference sequence). The CDR3 sequence is CASSPGRRGTQYF. The CDR3 region has the DNA TGTGCCAGTAGTCCCGGGCGGCGGGGTACGCAGTATTTT.

The table lists this clone with a count of one. The chain recombines TRBV9 with TRBJ2-1; maybe TRBD2 (6 bases). The V gene lost 4 bases and the J gene lost 4 bases, with 18 bases spanning the gap. The CDR3 is 16 amino acids. The germline gives CDR1 SGDLS, CDR2 YYNGEE. The CDR3 nucleotides are TGTGCCAGCAGCTCCCGCGGTAGCGGAAGTTACAATGAGCAGTTCTTC. Translating it yields CASSSRGSGSYNEQFF.

This clone was counted between two and nine times. The chain has TRBV6-1 and TRBJ2-3; D remains unclear. The germline CDR1 and CDR2 sequences are MNHNS and SASEGT. CDR3 length: 15 residues. With 5 bases removed from V and 2 bases from J, the gap between germline ends came to 14 bases. This CDR3 reads CASSSKAVYTDTQYF. The CDR3 coding sequence is TGTGCCAGCAGTTCAAAGGCAGTTTACACAGATACGCAGTATTTT.

Many counts were recorded for this clone. This sample also contains other DNA sequences that code for the same CDR3. This chain connects TRBV2 to TRBJ1-2, with D uncertain. Trimming stripped 3 bases from V and 8 bases from J, with 16 bases between. Germline loops: CDR1 SNHLY, CDR2 FYNNEI. The length of the CDR3 is 14 residues. This CDR3 is CASSDRRLGGGYTF. CDR3 DNA sequence: TGTGCCAGCAGTGACAGAAGGTTGGGTGGGGGCTACACCTTC.

V gene TRBV5-1 combines with J gene TRBJ2-5, with 8 bases lining up with TRBD1. V shed 4 bases, J shed 3 bases, and the junction held 8 bases outside the gene matches. The CDR3 has 15 residues. Looked up from germline, CDR1 is SGHRS and CDR2 is YFSETQ. The CDR3 region is CASSRADRDEETQYF. CDR3 bases: TGCGCCAGCAGCCGGGCGGACAGGGACGAAGAGACCCAGTACTTC.

The chain is built from TRBV6-5 and TRBJ1-1, with a weak D call TRBD1 (5 bases). In germline, CDR1 is MNHEY, CDR2 SVGAGI. The V and J ends lost 7 bases and 7 bases respectively, with 19 bases between them. There are 14 residues in the CDR3. The CDR3 coding sequence is TGTGCCAGCACCCCCGGGGCCAGCGAGCTTGAAGCTTTCTTT. Protein: CASTPGASELEAFF.

The chain is built from TRBV19 and TRBJ2-1, with 10 positions matching TRBD2. V trimming: 6 bases; J trimming: 5 bases; junction bases outside the gene matches: 4. The length of the CDR3 is 14 residues. The germline V gene encodes CDR1 LNHDA and CDR2 SQIVND (reference sequence). CDR3 nucleotides: TGTGCCAGTAGCCCAGCGGGAGGGAACAATGAGCAGTTCTTC. Encoded protein: CASSPAGGNNEQFF.

This clone was counted only a few times. The chain employs TRBV18 and TRBJ2-7, with D possibly being TRBD1 or TRBD2 (6 bases each). Per the germline V gene, CDR1 is KGHSH and CDR2 is LQKENI. Between the trimmed V and J ends, which lost 2 bases and 5 bases, there was a span of 22 bases. This CDR3 has 17 amino acids. The CDR3 DNA sequence: TGTGCCAGCTCACCAATTATGGGGGGCCGTACGAAAGACGAGCAGTACTTC. Translated, it gives CASSPIMGGRTKDEQYF.

V gene TRBV28 combines with J gene TRBJ2-7, with D possibly being TRBD2 (7 bases). V lost 6 bases, J lost 4 bases, and 22 bases lay in between. The CDR3 is 16 amino acids. The germline V gene encodes CDR1 MDHEN and CDR2 SYDVKM. CDR3 bases: TGTGCCAGCAGGGGAAAGAACAGGGAGGGCACTTACGAGCAGTACTTC. This encodes CASRGKNREGTYEQYF.

The gene calls are TRBV28 and TRBJ2-3, with D maybe TRBD1 (6 bases). The CDR3 totals 16 residues. Germline V lookup: CDR1 MDHEN, CDR2 SYDVKM. The V end was cut by 3 bases, the J end by 0 bases, with 13 bases between. CDR3 DNA: TGTGCCAGCAGTTTCTTCGGGACACTTAGCACAGATACGCAGTATTTT. Its protein product is CASSFFGTLSTDTQYF.

The rearrangement links TRBV18 to TRBJ2-5, with D perhaps TRBD1 or TRBD2 (5 bases each). Germline CDR1 and CDR2: KGHSH and LQKENI. The CDR3 consists of 14 residues. V was trimmed by 5 bases and J by 2 bases, leaving 12 bases between them. CDR3 DNA: TGTGCCAGCTCATCAACGGGACGGCAAGAGACCCAGTACTTC. This sequence encodes CASSSTGRQETQYF.

The rearrangement uses TRBV19 and TRBJ1-5; D gene ambiguous. Per the germline V gene, CDR1 is LNHDA and CDR2 is SQIVND (reference sequence). Trimming stripped 5 bases from V and 10 bases from J, with 15 bases between. The CDR3 is 13 amino acids. The chain's CDR3 is CASSENKRAPQHF. The CDR3 region has the DNA TGTGCCAGTAGTGAAAACAAAAGAGCCCCCCAGCATTTT.

This clone was detected only a few times. The genes are TRBV11-3 and TRBJ2-2; TRBD1 is a possible D gene (6 bases). CDR1 SGHNT and CDR2 YENEEA come from the germline V gene. V dropped 6 bases and J dropped 6 bases, with 20 bases sitting between them. CDR3 size: 16 residues. The CDR3 is CASRLTGRSTAGELFF. In DNA, the CDR3 is TGTGCCAGCAGATTAACAGGGCGGTCGACTGCCGGGGAGCTGTTTTTT.